Given below is one T cell receptor beta chain in context. These data belong to a study of T cell responses to AZD1222 COVID-19 vaccine. Sequencing used immunoSEQ multiplex PCR; TCRdb keeps in-frame clones, though not all of them. Here the sample spans 90,000 to 120,000 clones, around 90% being singletons. This CDR3 spans 12 amino acids. Germline values: CDR1 GTSNPN, CDR2 SVGIG (reference sequence). The ends were cut back, 1 base at V and 1 base at J, with 2 bases in the middle. This receptor was taken from an adult in good health. This rearrangement joins TRBV30 to TRBJ1-3; D gene uncertain. The sequencing used peripheral blood, collected on day 0 of AZD1222 vaccination. The CDR3 region is CAWSGSGNTIYF. The CDR3 nucleotides are TGTGCCTGGAGTGGGTCTGGAAACACCATATATTTT.